The rows below give T cell receptor beta chains drawn from one sample of a study of blood T cell repertoires in COVID-19. Clones were read by immunoSEQ multiplex PCR, and TCRdb kept only the in-frame ones, dropping some. This table has 200,000 to 300,000 clones, around 83% appearing once. Sequenced input: peripheral blood. The receptors originated from a woman in her 40s who had recovered from COVID-19. Both conserved end residues are part of each CDR3.

>TRBJ2-3|TRBV4-1
CASSQDMTSGGKGTQYF
>TRBJ1-1|TRBV6-5
CASSYSRATLNTEAFF
>TRBJ2-7|TRBV15
CATSRDRDTFYEQYF
>TRBJ1-1|TRBV5-4
CASRLRPGHRNTEAFF
>TRBJ2-7|TRBV28
CASSGTGWVREQYF
>TRBJ1-5|TRBV3-1/TRBV3-2
CASSQYTGDVRHF
>TRBJ1-2|TRBV10-3
CAISEPPGTGGLANYGYTF
>TRBJ2-7|TRBV4-1
CASSQVYRSGEQYF
>TRBJ1-4|TRBV3-1/TRBV3-2
CASSQTPPGQNNEKLFF
>TRBJ2-7|TRBV2
CASRRGGYEQYF
>TRBJ1-5|TRBV5-3
CARSLARPAEVKYSNQPQHF
>TRBJ1-6|TRBV30
CAWREAKRQSSPLHF
>TRBJ2-7|TRBV5-1
CASSLAGGAYEQYF
>TRBJ2-3|TRBV28
CASSFGAGGSTDTQYF
>TRBJ2-1|TRBV30
CAWSVTRNEQFF
>TRBJ2-5|TRBV5-1
CATGPGGEETQYF
>TRBJ1-2|TRBV5-1
CASSPSSAGNGYTF